Following are 4 T cell receptor beta chains from one sample sequenced in a study of CD8 T cells in Susac syndrome. With random hexamers, reverse transcription was performed on about 0.5 to 1 ug of RNA. TCRdb re-called the immunoSEQ multiplex PCR reads through MiXCR, storing one row per CDR3 protein. The profile shows about 130,000 distinct CDR3 sequences, approximately 95% of them singletons. Sequences were obtained from CD8+ T cells from PBMCs. The receptors shown here come from a human donor with multiple sclerosis.

The rearrangement links TRBV7-2 to TRBJ2-7, with 14 bases lining up with TRBD2. V was pared by 0 bases and J by 2 bases, with 3 bases of the junction left unmatched. Per germline, CDR1 SGHTA and CDR2 FQGNSA. This CDR3 is built from 17 residues. CDR3: CASSLAPGLAGAYEQYV. As DNA, the CDR3 is TGTGCCAGCAGCTTAGCCCCGGGACTAGCGGGAGCCTACGAGCAGTACGTC.

This chain links TRBV11-1 with TRBJ2-1; the match to TRBD1 covers 9 bases. CDR3 size: 14 residues. J lost 5 bases, V lost 5 bases, and 4 bases had no gene match. The germline gives CDR1 SGHAT, CDR2 FQDESV (reference sequence). CDR3 sequence: CASSPGQGHNEQFF. The CDR3 nucleotides are TGTGCCAGCAGCCCTGGACAGGGGCACAATGAGCAGTTCTTC. The whole variable domain, filled in from reference TRBV11-1 and TRBJ2-1, reads EAEVAQSPRYKITEKSQAVAFWCDPISGHATLYWYRQILGQGPELLVQFQDESVVDDSQLPKDRFSAERLKGVDSTLKIQPAELGDSAMYLCASSPGQGHNEQFFGPGTRLTVL.

The chain employs TRBV28 and TRBJ2-4, with 10 bases that match TRBD1. The length of the CDR3 is 14 residues. Trimming cost V 8 bases and J 7 bases; bases outside gene matches: 8. Germline CDR1 is MDHEN and CDR2 is SYDVKM. The DNA for the CDR3 is TGTGCCAGCGCAAGACAGGGGGCAGGGAACATTCAGTACTTC. This encodes CASARQGAGNIQYF.

The rearrangement uses TRBV15 and TRBJ1-2, with D possibly being TRBD1 (5 bases). The germline V gene encodes CDR1 LNHNV and CDR2 YYDKDF (reference sequence). Trimming stripped 6 bases from V and 3 bases from J, with 23 bases between. The CDR3 extends over 17 amino acids. CDR3 in amino acids: CATSKGEGRPIDYGYTF. The CDR3, as DNA: TGTGCCACCAGTAAAGGGGAGGGACGGCCTATCGACTATGGCTACACCTTC.